These 28 T cell receptor beta chains were all obtained from the same sample, sequenced in a study of blood T cell repertoires in COVID-19. Measured with immunoSEQ multiplex PCR; TCRdb has only the in-frame clones, and not every one. The sample contains 300,000 to 350,000 clones, approximately 83% of which appear only once. The sequencing input was PBMCs or T cells enriched from blood (not recorded which). These receptors originate from a young man who had recovered from COVID-19.

This chain links TRBV3-1 (or the pseudogene TRBV3-2) with TRBJ1-1; D not resolved. V was pared by 3 bases and J by 7 bases, with 9 bases between. Germline CDR1 reads LGHDT; CDR2 reads YNNKEL (reference sequence). CDR3 length equals 12 residues. CDR3 DNA: TGTGCCAGCAGCCAGGGAGACTATGAAGCTTTCTTT. As protein: CASSQGDYEAFF.

V is TRBV19 and J is TRBJ1-1, with 7 nucleotides matching TRBD1. Unmatched junction bases numbered 8, after V lost 6 bases and J lost 4 bases. The CDR3 covers 14 residues. Germline CDR1 is LNHDA and CDR2 is SQIVND (reference sequence). CDR3 DNA: TGTGCCAGTAGCTTAACAGGGGTTGCCACTGAAGCTTTCTTT. Amino acids: CASSLTGVATEAFF.

This chain joins TRBV5-1 and TRBJ1-1; D is undetermined. Between the trimmed V and J ends, which lost 5 bases and 4 bases, there was a span of 18 bases. CDR3 length: 15 amino acids. CDR1 and CDR2 from the germline V gene are SGHRS and YFSETQ. The CDR3 nucleotides read TGCGCCAGCAGACAAGCGTTTAGGAGGCCCACTGAAGCTTTCTTT. Translated, it gives CASRQAFRRPTEAFF.

The chain recombines TRBV5-1 with TRBJ1-6; 8 bases are shared with TRBD1. Germline V gene data show CDR1 as SGHRS and CDR2 as YFSETQ. The CDR3 covers 16 residues. The ends lost 0 bases at V and 6 bases at J; junction bases unmatched: 5. CDR3 sequence reads: CASSLAGQGPNSPLHF. The CDR3 DNA is TGCGCCAGCAGCTTGGCTGGACAGGGACCTAATTCACCCCTCCACTTT.

This clone was seen ten or more times. V is TRBV2 and J is TRBJ2-7; possible D gene TRBD2, 8 bases. Germline-derived CDR1 and CDR2 are SNHLY and FYNNEI. The CDR3 is 19 amino acids. The V end lost 2 bases, the J end lost 5 bases, and 28 bases lay between the germline ends. For the CDR3, the DNA is TGTGCCAGCAGTGAACTATTTTGGGACAGCGGGGGCCCTTCGGACGAGCAGTACTTC. It yields the protein CASSELFWDSGGPSDEQYF.

The CDR3 sequence: CASSPGGTSGGSNEQFF. The CDR3 DNA is TGTGCCAGCAGCCCCGGTGGGACTAGCGGGGGGTCGAATGAGCAGTTCTTC. The V call is TRBV3-1 (or the pseudogene TRBV3-2), the J call TRBJ2-1, with TRBD2 identical over 15 bases. Per germline, CDR1 LGHDT and CDR2 YNNKEL (reference sequence). Losses at the gene ends were 4 bases for V and 7 bases for J; bases not matched to a gene: 8. The CDR3 sequence is 17 residues long.

This clone was seen once. The chain couples TRBV19 to TRBJ1-6; 9 bases align to TRBD1. Germline V gene sequence: CDR1 LNHDA, CDR2 SQIVND (reference sequence). The trim removed 5 bases at V and 7 bases at J, leaving 9 bases unmatched. This CDR3 comprises 16 residues. The CDR3 loop is CASSSGLTGGNSPLHF. In DNA form, the CDR3 reads TGTGCCAGTAGTTCGGGGCTGACAGGGGGGAATTCACCCCTCCACTTT.

The gene calls are TRBV19 and TRBJ1-2; TRBD1 matches at 9 bases. V dropped 3 bases and J dropped 4; count of bases not matched to a gene: 3. This CDR3 contains 14 residues. Germline V gene sequence: CDR1 LNHDA, CDR2 SQIVND (reference sequence). The CDR3 is CASSMGTGTYGYTF. CDR3 DNA: TGTGCCAGTAGTATGGGGACAGGGACCTATGGCTACACCTTC.

This clone was detected a few times. This sample includes further DNA sequences coding for the same CDR3. This chain connects TRBV29-1 to TRBJ1-4; D is perhaps TRBD1 (5 bases). V gave up 6 bases and J gave up 3 bases, with 8 bases separating them. Germline loops: CDR1 SQVTM, CDR2 ANQGSEA. This CDR3 has 12 residues. The CDR3 loop reads CSVKGANEKLFF. In nucleotides, the CDR3 is TGCAGCGTCAAAGGGGCTAATGAAAAACTGTTTTTT.

A single count supports this clone. The chain carries TRBV19 and TRBJ2-3; 7 positions match TRBD1. The germline V gene has CDR1 LNHDA and CDR2 SQIVND (reference sequence). Unmatched junction bases numbered 7, after V lost 6 bases and J lost 4 bases. This CDR3 spans 14 amino acids. CDR3 nucleotides: TGTGCCAGTAGCATTACAGGGACAGCAGATACGCAGTATTTT. This translates into CASSITGTADTQYF.

V and J are TRBV10-3 and TRBJ2-5; 9 nucleotides agree with TRBD1. Germline CDR1 ENHRY, CDR2 SYGVKD. V shed 3 bases, J shed 5 bases, and the junction held 10 bases outside the gene matches. This CDR3 contains 16 residues. CDR3 loop: CAISDPPGQGVETQYF. The CDR3 DNA reads TGTGCCATCAGTGACCCGCCGGGACAGGGCGTGGAGACCCAGTACTTC.

This clone appeared a few times. This chain links TRBV23-1 with TRBJ1-1; 7 bases line up with TRBD1. TRBV23-1 is classed as an ORF, of uncertain function. V lost 0 bases, J lost 5 bases, and 9 bases stayed unmatched. There are 16 residues in the CDR3. CDR3: CASSQSIVGGKTEAFF. The CDR3, as DNA: TGCGCCAGCAGTCAATCGATTGTAGGGGGCAAGACTGAAGCTTTCTTT.

The genes are TRBV5-1 and TRBJ2-2, with 9 nucleotides matching TRBD1. The germline V gene encodes CDR1 SGHRS and CDR2 YFSETQ. The CDR3 has 17 amino acids. V shed 0 bases, J shed 5 bases, and the junction held 8 bases outside the gene matches. CDR3 nucleotide sequence: TGCGCCAGCAGCTTGGGGGCCCGACAGGGGGTAACCGGGGAGCTGTTTTTT. This translates into CASSLGARQGVTGELFF.

This chain connects TRBV9 to TRBJ1-1, with D tentatively TRBD1 (6 bases). Germline V gene data show CDR1 as SGDLS and CDR2 as YYNGEE. The CDR3 totals 14 residues. V dropped 2 bases and J dropped 2 bases, with 10 bases sitting between them. CDR3 nucleotide sequence: TGTGCCAGCAGCGTTGGGACACTTAACACTGAAGCTTTCTTT. Translation: CASSVGTLNTEAFF.

The V and J genes are TRBV11-2 and TRBJ2-3; D is uncertain. This CDR3 contains 11 residues. Trimming took 5 bases from V and 6 from J, leaving 6 bases between them. CDR1 SGHAT and CDR2 FQNNGV come from the germline V gene. This CDR3 reads CASSRQDTQYF. CDR3 DNA sequence: TGTGCCAGCAGCCGCCAGGATACGCAGTATTTT.

The chain links TRBV5-1 to TRBJ2-3, with TRBD2 matching 9 bases. V lost 6 bases and J lost 6; bases outside the gene matches: 8. The CDR3 runs to 14 residues. Germline V CDR1 and CDR2: SGHRS, YFSETQ. In nucleotides, the CDR3 is TGCGCCAGCAATAGAGGCGGGGGGGAGGATACGCAGTATTTT. Its translation: CASNRGGGEDTQYF.

This sequence joins TRBV6-1 and TRBJ1-5; unclear D gene. Germline CDR1 is MNHNS and CDR2 is SASEGT. The V end lost 1 base, the J end lost 14 bases, and 6 bases lay between the germline ends. This CDR3 contains 10 residues. The CDR3 loop is CASSEVLKHF. CDR3 DNA sequence: TGTGCCAGCAGTGAAGTTTTAAAGCATTTT.

This clone was found a few times. The CDR3 is CASSAQGQEIEPQHF. The CDR3, as DNA: TGTGCCAGCAGTGCACAAGGACAGGAGATAGAGCCCCAGCATTTT. The genes are TRBV2 and TRBJ1-5; 7 positions match TRBD1. CDR1 and CDR2 from the germline V gene are SNHLY and FYNNEI. The CDR3 loop spans 15 amino acids. Germline trimming cut 4 bases from V and 8 bases from J; bases unmatched to any gene: 11. The variable domain in full, completed from reference TRBV2 and TRBJ1-5, reads EPEVTQTPSHQVTQMGQEVILRCVPISNHLYFYWYRQILGQKVEFLVSFYNNEISEKSEIFDDQFSVERPDGSNFTLKIRSTKLEDSAMYFCASSAQGQEIEPQHFGDGTRLSIL.

The V call is TRBV6-5, the J call TRBJ1-2; 7 nucleotides match TRBD1. The CDR3 contains 13 residues. Germline CDR1 reads MNHEY; CDR2 reads SVGAGI. V shed 7 bases and J 1 base; nucleotides not matched to a gene: 3. The CDR3 DNA is TGTGCCAGCACCCCAGGGGGTAACTATGGCTACACCTTC. Amino acids: CASTPGGNYGYTF.

The V call is TRBV10-3, the J call TRBJ2-7, with a tentative D call TRBD2 (5 bases). The CDR3 extends over 15 amino acids. Germline loops: CDR1 ENHRY, CDR2 SYGVKD. Trimming shortened V by 6 bases and J by 1 base, and 16 bases separated the two germline ends. CDR3 sequence (DNA): TGTGCCATCAGAAATGGACTTTCGGCTTCCTACGAGCAGTACTTC. Protein: CAIRNGLSASYEQYF.

This chain uses TRBV5-5 with TRBJ1-4, with 10 bases that match TRBD1. Germline loops: CDR1 SGHKS, CDR2 YYEKEE (reference sequence). V lost 2 bases and J lost 7; bases outside the gene matches: 14. The CDR3 consists of 18 residues. CDR3: CASSFQPPDRGRAEKLFF. In nucleotides, the CDR3 is TGTGCCAGCAGCTTCCAACCACCTGACAGGGGGCGGGCTGAAAAACTGTTTTTT.

This chain links TRBV5-8 with TRBJ2-1; maybe TRBD1 (6 bases). Germline V CDR1 and CDR2: SGHTS, YDEGEE. CDR3 size: 15 residues. V was shortened by 1 base and J by 3 bases, with 11 bases between the two germline ends. The CDR3 coding sequence is TGTGCCAGCAGCTTGTACACAGGGATCTACAATGAGCAGTTCTTC. Protein product: CASSLYTGIYNEQFF.

The V gene is TRBV19, the J gene TRBJ2-1, with D tentatively TRBD1 (5 bases). Germline V gives CDR1 LNHDA, CDR2 SQIVND (reference sequence). The CDR3 spans 17 residues. Trimming removed 2 bases at V and 9 bases at J, with 23 bases between. In DNA form, the CDR3 reads TGTGCCAGTAGTATAATAGGCAGGGTAGCCCAGAGTCCTGAGCAGTTCTTC. Encoded protein: CASSIIGRVAQSPEQFF.

The J gene is TRBJ1-5, the V gene TRBV5-1, with TRBD1 as a possible D gene (6 bases). The CDR3 spans 15 residues. Germline lookup yields CDR1 SGHRS and CDR2 YFSETQ. The CDR3 protein is CAGSAAQQGFQPQHF. CDR3 bases: TGCGCTGGGTCAGCGGCCCAACAGGGCTTCCAGCCCCAGCATTTT.

This clone was observed a handful of times. The chain carries TRBV27 and TRBJ1-1, with a possible D match to TRBD1 (5 bases). The CDR3 covers 15 residues. V lost 3 bases, J lost 6 bases, and 17 bases lay in between. Germline assignment: CDR1 MNHEY and CDR2 SMNVEV (reference sequence). CDR3 DNA: TGTGCCAGCAGTTTCAGGTTTTCGCGGGGACCTGAAGCTTTCTTT. Its translation is CASSFRFSRGPEAFF.

V and J are TRBV5-1 and TRBJ2-7, with 8 bases matching TRBD1. The V and J ends lost 4 bases and 0 bases, in that order; junction bases with no gene match: 15. This CDR3 has 18 amino acids. The V gene's germline CDR1 is SGHRS and CDR2 YFSETQ. CDR3 DNA sequence: TGCGCCAGCAGCCTCCCAAACCCCGGGACAGGATACTCCTACGAGCAGTACTTC. Translated: CASSLPNPGTGYSYEQYF.

The chain employs TRBV9 and TRBJ1-2; 8 positions match TRBD1. The length of the CDR3 is 15 residues. The trim removed 4 bases at V and 8 bases at J, leaving 13 bases unmatched. Germline V gene data show CDR1 as SGDLS and CDR2 as YYNGEE. Here the CDR3 reads CASSTTLDRVNGYTF. The CDR3 bases are TGTGCCAGCAGCACCACACTGGACAGGGTCAACGGCTACACCTTC.

The gene calls are TRBV9 and TRBJ1-2; tentatively, D is TRBD1 (6 bases). The CDR3 is 15 residues long. V lost 0 bases to trimming and J lost 4 bases, with 13 bases between them. Germline loops: CDR1 SGDLS, CDR2 YYNGEE. CDR3 region: CASSVEQRGIYGYTF. In DNA form, the CDR3 reads TGTGCCAGCAGCGTAGAACAGAGGGGGATCTATGGCTACACCTTC.